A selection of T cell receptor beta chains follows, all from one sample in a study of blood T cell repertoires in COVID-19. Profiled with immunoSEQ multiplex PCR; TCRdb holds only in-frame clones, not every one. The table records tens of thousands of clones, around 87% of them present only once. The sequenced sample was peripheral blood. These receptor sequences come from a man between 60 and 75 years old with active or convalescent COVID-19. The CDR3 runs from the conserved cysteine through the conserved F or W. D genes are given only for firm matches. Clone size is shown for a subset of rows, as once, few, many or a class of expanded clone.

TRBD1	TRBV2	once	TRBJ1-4	TGTGCCAGCCGCGTCGGGACAGGGTTTAAGTGGTCAGGAGAAAAACTGTTTTTT	CASRVGTGFKWSGEKLFF
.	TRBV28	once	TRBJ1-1	TGTGCCAGCAGTCCTCGGACGGGAGGGACTGAAGCTTTCTTT	CASSPRTGGTEAFF
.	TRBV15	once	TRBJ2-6	TGTGCCACCAGCAGAGATCGTGTTTACTCTGGGGCCAACGTCCTGACTTTC	CATSRDRVYSGANVLTF
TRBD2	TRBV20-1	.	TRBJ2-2	TGCAGTGCAAGTAGCGGGAGGCGCACCGGGGAGCTGTTTTTT	CSASSGRRTGELFF
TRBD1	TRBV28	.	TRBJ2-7	TGTGCCAGCAGTTTAGCCCTCGGGACAGGGACCTACGAGCAGTACTTC	CASSLALGTGTYEQYF
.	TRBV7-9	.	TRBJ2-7	TGTGCCAGCAGCTTGTCGACAGGACACTACGAGCAGTACTTC	CASSLSTGHYEQYF
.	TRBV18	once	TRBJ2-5	TGTGCCAGCTCACCACCCTCCCAAGAGACCCAGTACTTC	CASSPPSQETQYF
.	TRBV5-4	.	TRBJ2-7	TGTGCCAGCAGCAGCCCAGGGGGGAGAGAGAATTACGAGCAGTACTTC	CASSSPGGRENYEQYF
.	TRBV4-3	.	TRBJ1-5	TGCGCCAGCAGCCGGACAGTTAATCAGCCCCAGCATTTT	CASSRTVNQPQHF
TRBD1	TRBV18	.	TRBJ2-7	TGTGCCAGCTCACCGGCTGACAGGGCCACCTACGAGCAGTACTTC	CASSPADRATYEQYF
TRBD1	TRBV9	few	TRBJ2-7	TGTGCCAGCAGCGAACAGGGGGCCCCTTACGAGCAGTACTTC	CASSEQGAPYEQYF
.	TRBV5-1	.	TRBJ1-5	TGCGCCAGCAGCTTGGAGCAAGTCAATCAGCCCCAGCATTTT	CASSLEQVNQPQHF
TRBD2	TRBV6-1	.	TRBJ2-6	TGTGCCAGCAGTGAAGTTTGGGGGGGCTCTGGGGCCAACGTCCTGACTTTC	CASSEVWGGSGANVLTF
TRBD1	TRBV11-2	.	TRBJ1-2	TGTGCCAGCAGCATCCTCCCGACAGGGGATGGCTACACCTTC	CASSILPTGDGYTF
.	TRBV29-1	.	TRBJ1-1	TGCAGCGTCGTCCGGGGGACGGGGAACACTGAAGCTTTCTTT	CSVVRGTGNTEAFF
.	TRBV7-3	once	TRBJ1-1	TGTGCCAGCAGCTTGACAGCAAACACTGAAGCTTTCTTT	CASSLTANTEAFF